The T cell receptor beta chain under discussion was sequenced for a study of blood T cell repertoires in COVID-19. Across the study: Whether acute or convalescent, the COVID-19 samples came from the United States, Italy and Spain. From T cells, B-cell-depleted T cells, or PBMCs came the material, which was cDNA or gDNA.

Per the original data handling: Estimated nucleated cell counts came from reference gene primer amplification. The repertoire was sequenced with immunoSEQ multiplex PCR; TCRdb's copy has only in-frame clones and lacks some. V, J and clone size reflect that table, while D and trimming were determined from the DNA. The sample shows 150,000 or so clones, roughly 88% of them seen only once. This CDR3 spans 13 amino acids. Trimming took off 4 bases at V and 4 bases at J, with 10 bases between the two ends. Germline V lookup: CDR1 SGHAT, CDR2 FQDESV (reference sequence). The sequence was obtained from a woman aged 55-69 years with COVID-19, enrolled during active disease. The sample comprised peripheral blood. V gene TRBV11-1 combines with J gene TRBJ1-1; D is possibly TRBD1 (5 bases). In DNA form, the CDR3 reads TGTGCCAGCAGCTCTCAGGGTGGCACTGAAGCTTTCTTT. Translating it yields CASSSQGGTEAFF.